This T cell receptor beta chain originates from a study of response to subunit inactivated influenza vaccine. As concerns this clonotype: Its cognate antigen is unknown.

Notes on the study in general: It was suggested by the authors that few new T cells are recruited by each seasonal influenza vaccination.

TCRdb reprocessed the RT-PCR reads via MiXCR and lists one record per CDR3 protein. The sample gives a few hundred thousand distinct CDR3 sequences, 14% of which show up once; more than 9.5% is in the top ten. The CDR3 sequence is 14 residues long. Germline CDR1 reads DFQATT; CDR2 reads SNEGSKA (reference sequence). Trimming cost V 1 base and J 4 bases, with 14 bases left between them. This chain joins TRBV20-1 and TRBJ2-7; possibly TRBD2 for D (5 bases). The receptor was derived from a man between 45 and 60 years old who received an inactivated influenza vaccine. Sequenced material: PBMCs from blood, taken 11 to 12 days after vaccination. CDR3 sequence: CSARGGGRVYEQYF. CDR3 in DNA: TGCAGTGCTAGAGGAGGAGGTCGGGTGTACGAGCAGTACTTC.